The clone carrying this T cell receptor (beta chain) was counted only a few times. The target antigen is unknown. Relative to the germline gene, one junction end is altered; a read error may explain this. This sample was taken from a study of human T cells and chemical hapten exposure. Overall study: Alopecia universalis, totalis or areata was present in patients who were mostly female.

Time point reported: patch test 2, 6 weeks after DPC sensitization. Treatment specified: therapeutic diphenylcyclopropenone sensitization with weekly scalp DPC. CDR3 size: 17 residues. Germline V lookup: CDR1 SGHVS, CDR2 FNYEAQ. Study conclusions and caveats: TCRs at a frequency above 1 in 1000 stayed unchanged with DPC sensitization.

TCRdb ran MiXCR on the RACE reads and lists one entry per CDR3 protein. The data contain about 95,000 distinct CDR3 sequences, approximately 10% of them singletons. The receptor comes from a woman aged 40 to 49 with alopecia areata. Some clones in this sample may be carry-over from other donors' samples. Sequencing used whole blood, obtained in connection with sensitization to the hapten diphenylcyclopropenone (DPC). This rearrangement joins TRBV7-6 to TRBJ2-6, with TRBD1 matching 7 bases. The CDR3 coding sequence is TGTGCCAGCAGTTTAGCTCGACAGGGCTCTGGGGCCAACGTCCTGACTTTC. Protein: CASSLARQGSGANVLTF. Drawing the rest from reference TRBV7-6 and TRBJ2-6, the complete variable domain is GAGVSQSPRYKVTKRGQDVALRCDPISGHVSLYWYRQALGQGPEFLTYFNYEAQQDKSGLPNDRFSAERPEGSISTLTIQRTEQRDSAMYRCASSLARQGSGANVLTFGAGSRLTVL.